These T cell receptor beta chains were read from a single sample in a study of naive CD8 T cells in extremely preterm neonates. Profiling relied on immunoSEQ multiplex PCR, and the TCRdb table lists in-frame clones only, not all of them. The sample records around 5,000 clones, 97% being singletons. The sample comprised naive CD8+ T cells from cord blood. Every receptor here comes from a newborn in good health. CDR3s include the opening cysteine and the closing phenylalanine or tryptophan. The D gene is left open where the match is weak. Part of the rows lack a size; the others show once, few, many or a class for expanded clones.

j_gene: TRBJ2-7; v_gene: TRBV19; abundance: NA; d_gene: NA; CDR3nt: TGTGCCAGTAGTCCCTGGACAGATTCCTACGAGCAGTACTTC; CDR3aa: CASSPWTDSYEQYF
j_gene: TRBJ2-2; v_gene: TRBV6-5; abundance: NA; d_gene: NA; CDR3nt: TGTGCCAGCAGGGCTGGTCAGGAGGCCGGGGAGCTGTTTTTT; CDR3aa: CASRAGQEAGELFF
j_gene: TRBJ2-2; v_gene: TRBV4-3; abundance: NA; d_gene: TRBD2; CDR3nt: TGCGCCAGCAGCCAAGAACGCGGGGGTGTAGTCACCGGGGAGCTGTTTTTT; CDR3aa: CASSQERGGVVTGELFF
j_gene: TRBJ2-3; v_gene: TRBV11-2; abundance: NA; d_gene: NA; CDR3nt: TGTGCCAGCAGCTTACTAGCAGATACGCAGTATTTT; CDR3aa: CASSLLADTQYF
j_gene: TRBJ2-1; v_gene: TRBV19; abundance: NA; d_gene: NA; CDR3nt: TGTGCCAGTAGTATCGAGGCCTCCTACAATGAGCAGTTCTTC; CDR3aa: CASSIEASYNEQFF
j_gene: TRBJ2-7; v_gene: TRBV11-3; abundance: NA; d_gene: TRBD1; CDR3nt: TGTGCCAGCAGCTTAGATCGGGGACAGGGGTACGAGCAGTACTTC; CDR3aa: CASSLDRGQGYEQYF
j_gene: TRBJ2-5; v_gene: TRBV13; abundance: NA; d_gene: TRBD1; CDR3nt: TGTGCCAGCAGCTTAGACAGGGGGCAAGAGACCCAGTACTTC; CDR3aa: CASSLDRGQETQYF
j_gene: TRBJ2-1; v_gene: TRBV21-1; abundance: once; d_gene: NA; CDR3nt: TGTGCCAGCAGCACGGGGACTAGCGGGAGAGAGCAGTTCTTC; CDR3aa: CASSTGTSGREQFF
j_gene: TRBJ1-1; v_gene: TRBV27; abundance: NA; d_gene: NA; CDR3nt: TGTGCCAGCAGTTTAGGGGCCGTATCTGAAGCTTTCTTT; CDR3aa: CASSLGAVSEAFF
j_gene: TRBJ2-7; v_gene: TRBV9; abundance: NA; d_gene: NA; CDR3nt: TGTGCCAGCAGCGTAGAGGGGGGGCCCCCCTACGAGCAGTACTTC; CDR3aa: CASSVEGGPPYEQYF
j_gene: TRBJ1-1; v_gene: TRBV28; abundance: once; d_gene: NA; CDR3nt: TGTGCCAGCAGTTTGAAACAGGGTGAATCCTCCACTGAAGCTTTCTTT; CDR3aa: CASSLKQGESSTEAFF
j_gene: TRBJ1-1; v_gene: TRBV7-9; abundance: once; d_gene: NA; CDR3nt: TGTGCCAGCAGTCACGGCGGGCCTGAAGCTTTCTTT; CDR3aa: CASSHGGPEAFF
j_gene: TRBJ2-3; v_gene: TRBV9; abundance: NA; d_gene: TRBD1; CDR3nt: TGTGCCAGCAGCGTCACAGGGGGCAGGCCCACAGATACGCAGTATTTT; CDR3aa: CASSVTGGRPTDTQYF
j_gene: TRBJ2-1; v_gene: TRBV28; abundance: once; d_gene: TRBD1; CDR3nt: TGTGCCAGCAGCCCCACAGGGGGCGCATCCTACAATGAGCAGTTCTTC; CDR3aa: CASSPTGGASYNEQFF
j_gene: TRBJ2-1; v_gene: TRBV19; abundance: NA; d_gene: TRBD1; CDR3nt: TGTGCCAGTTCTCATACGGGACAGGGCTACAATGAGCAGTTCTTC; CDR3aa: CASSHTGQGYNEQFF